Listed below are T cell receptor beta chains from one sample, sequenced in a study of control samples from healthy donors and cancer patients. The table came from immunoSEQ multiplex PCR; TCRdb's copy has only in-frame clones and leaves some out. The sample has over 85,000 clones, around 90% seen once. The specimen sequenced was PBMCs. The receptor source for this set is a woman between 45 and 65 years old with colorectal cancer. The CDR3 runs from the conserved cysteine through the conserved F or W. A D gene is named only where the DNA matches it firmly. Expanded clones are given a class, and other clones once, few, many or no size at all.

TRBJ1-5 TRBD1 17 few TRBV20-1 CSASQGAPVRGNQPQHF TGCAGTGCTAGTCAGGGGGCCCCGGTCCGGGGCAATCAGCCCCAGCATTTT
TRBJ1-5 NA 15 NA TRBV18 CASSPDRQPNQPQHF TGTGCCAGCTCACCAGATCGACAGCCAAATCAGCCCCAGCATTTT
TRBJ2-1 TRBD1 14 NA TRBV2 CASSTDRGRGEQFF TGTGCCAGCAGTACGGACAGGGGCCGGGGGGAGCAGTTCTTC
TRBJ1-1 TRBD1 15 NA TRBV5-1 CASSVFGTGGTEAFF TGCGCCAGCAGCGTTTTCGGGACAGGGGGCACTGAAGCTTTCTTT
TRBJ2-3 NA 15 few TRBV7-9 CASSLRGTDTDTQYF TGTGCCAGCAGCTTACGCGGGACAGACACAGATACGCAGTATTTT
TRBJ2-3 NA 16 NA TRBV7-2 CASSSQAGTVGDTQYF TGTGCCAGCAGCTCCCAGGCGGGGACCGTGGGAGATACGCAGTATTTT
TRBJ1-1 NA 17 once TRBV30 CAWSVRVWGRKNTEAFF TGTGCCTGGAGTGTACGAGTTTGGGGACGTAAGAACACTGAAGCTTTCTTT
TRBJ1-2 NA 12 NA TRBV10-3 CAISELGAGYTF TGTGCCATCAGTGAATTAGGGGCGGGCTACACCTTC
TRBJ1-1 TRBD1 16 NA TRBV7-2 CASRTRQGAGSRGAFF TGTGCCAGCAGAACAAGACAGGGGGCAGGTTCTCGGGGAGCTTTCTTT
TRBJ2-1 NA 15 NA TRBV12-5 CASGLVPGGRNEQFF TGTGCTAGTGGTTTGGTCCCAGGGGGGAGGAATGAGCAGTTCTTC
TRBJ2-2 TRBD1 16 NA TRBV7-6 CASSLYRGLGTGELFF TGTGCCAGCAGCTTATACAGGGGGTTGGGGACCGGGGAGCTGTTTTTT
TRBJ2-3 NA 17 NA TRBV7-2 CASSLVGGGPVTDTQYF TGTGCCAGCAGCTTAGTGGGCGGGGGCCCCGTCACAGATACGCAGTATTTT
TRBJ2-5 NA 19 NA TRBV27 CASRHLGTPRSLGGETQYF TGTGCCAGCAGACACCTGGGGACCCCCCGGTCTCTGGGCGGAGAGACCCAGTACTTC
TRBJ2-1 NA 13 NA TRBV4-1 CASSPIAYNEQFF TGCGCCAGCAGCCCGATCGCTTACAATGAGCAGTTCTTC
TRBJ1-3 TRBD1 15 NA TRBV30 CAWRTGDASGNTIYF TGTGCCTGGAGGACAGGGGATGCCTCTGGAAACACCATATATTTT
TRBJ1-1 NA 14 NA TRBV6-5 CASSYSNLRAEAFF TGTGCCAGCAGTTACTCAAATCTGCGGGCTGAAGCTTTCTTT
TRBJ2-4 NA 15 once TRBV5-1 CASRGEDLAKNIQYF TGCGCCAGCAGGGGAGAAGATCTAGCCAAAAACATTCAGTACTTC
TRBJ2-3 NA 16 NA TRBV5-1 CASSLGDSGYTDTQYF TGCGCCAGCAGCTTGGGCGATAGCGGATACACAGATACGCAGTATTTT
TRBJ2-1 TRBD1 15 NA TRBV6-5 CASRRTGNPYNEQFF TGTGCCAGCAGAAGGACAGGGAACCCCTACAATGAGCAGTTCTTC
TRBJ2-2 NA 15 NA TRBV5-1 CASSSGAEGTGELFF TGCGCCAGCAGCTCGGGGGCGGAAGGAACCGGGGAGCTGTTTTTT
TRBJ2-5 NA 11 NA TRBV6-2/TRBV6-3 CASSSTRDQYF TGTGCCAGCAGTTCCACTCGGGACCAGTACTTC
TRBJ2-3 TRBD2 17 NA TRBV4-3 CASSQDTLAGGGDTQYF TGCGCCAGCAGCCAAGACACGCTAGCGGGGGGAGGAGATACGCAGTATTTT
TRBJ1-1 TRBD1 14 NA TRBV28 CASSLRQGNTEAFF TGTGCCAGCAGTCTCCGACAGGGTAACACTGAAGCTTTCTTT
TRBJ2-3 TRBD1 15 NA TRBV18 CASSQVGQGTDTQYF TGTGCCAGCTCCCAAGTAGGACAGGGCACAGATACGCAGTATTTT
TRBJ1-1 NA 14 NA TRBV6-5 CASRYDRMNTEAFF TGTGCCAGCAGATACGACAGGATGAACACTGAAGCTTTCTTT
TRBJ2-1 TRBD1 12 NA TRBV5-4 CASSRQGNEQFF TGTGCCAGCAGCCGACAGGGAAATGAGCAGTTCTTC
TRBJ1-6 NA 12 NA TRBV28 CASSPSYSPLHF TGTGCCAGCAGTCCATCATATTCACCCCTCCACTTT
TRBJ2-2 TRBD1 16 NA TRBV4-2 CASRSGTGDNTGELFF TGTGCCAGCAGGTCTGGGACAGGGGATAACACCGGGGAGCTGTTTTTT
TRBJ2-3 TRBD2 15 NA TRBV7-9 CASSSFGGSTDTQYF TGTGCCAGCAGCTCGTTCGGGGGGTCCACAGATACGCAGTATTTT
TRBJ2-2 NA 15 NA TRBV7-3 CASSLGGSMTEELFF TGTGCCAGCAGCTTAGGGGGGTCGATGACGGAGGAGCTGTTTTTT
TRBJ1-2 NA 17 few TRBV4-3 CASSQDLGTTQWYGYTF TGCGCCAGCAGCCAAGATTTGGGGACCACTCAGTGGTATGGCTACACCTTC
TRBJ2-2 TRBD1 15 NA TRBV30 CAWSARGLGTGELFF TGTGCCTGGAGTGCCAGGGGGCTTGGCACCGGGGAGCTGTTTTTT
TRBJ1-2 NA 13 NA TRBV15 CATSREEGDGYTF TGTGCCACCAGCAGAGAGGAGGGGGATGGCTACACCTTC
TRBJ2-5 TRBD1 15 NA TRBV5-1 CASSFGQGQSETQYF TGCGCCAGCAGCTTCGGACAGGGACAATCGGAGACCCAGTACTTC
TRBJ1-1 NA 14 NA TRBV5-6 CASSLLGGYTEAFF TGTGCCAGCAGCTTGCTGGGGGGCTACACTGAAGCTTTCTTT
TRBJ1-2 TRBD1 15 NA TRBV13 CASSLSGTGGYGYTF TGTGCCAGCAGCTTAAGCGGAACAGGGGGCTATGGATACACCTTC
TRBJ1-2 NA 12 NA TRBV18 CASSPQTGRYTF TGTGCCAGCTCACCACAGACGGGGCGCTACACCTTC
TRBJ2-6 TRBD1 16 once TRBV24-1 CATSGQTSSGANVLTF TGTGCCACCTCGGGACAGACCTCCTCTGGGGCCAACGTCCTGACTTTC
TRBJ1-6 NA 11 NA TRBV28 CASMRDSPLHF TGTGCCAGCATGAGGGATTCACCCCTCCACTTT
TRBJ1-3 NA 14 few TRBV5-1 CASSPGGSGNTIYF TGCGCCAGCAGCCCGGGAGGCTCTGGAAACACCATATATTTT
TRBJ1-2 NA 13 NA TRBV6-5 CASSYGRTTGYTF TGTGCCAGCAGTTACGGCCGGACTACGGGCTACACCTTC
TRBJ1-6 TRBD1 16 NA TRBV5-1 CASSLGFRDRNSPLHF TGCGCCAGCAGCTTGGGCTTCCGGGACAGGAATTCACCCCTCCACTTT
TRBJ2-5 NA 14 NA TRBV6-2/TRBV6-3 CASSTIEGGETQYF TGTGCCAGCAGTACCATCGAGGGGGGAGAGACCCAGTACTTC
TRBJ2-1 TRBD2 15 NA TRBV7-2 CASSLVSGGASEQFF TGTGCCAGCAGCTTAGTAAGCGGGGGGGCCTCTGAGCAGTTCTTC
TRBJ1-5 NA 17 NA TRBV2 CASSEVPIPYSNQPQHF TGTGCCAGCAGTGAAGTCCCGATCCCGTATAGCAATCAGCCCCAGCATTTT
TRBJ1-5 NA 11 NA TRBV6-6 CASGGIQPQHF TGTGCCAGCGGAGGCATTCAGCCCCAGCATTTT
TRBJ1-2 NA 14 once TRBV19 CASSMGQVYHGYTF TGTGCCAGTAGTATGGGGCAGGTCTATCATGGCTACACCTTC
TRBJ1-6 NA 13 NA TRBV12-3/TRBV12-4 CASTSSYNSPLHF TGTGCCAGCACAAGCTCCTATAATTCACCCCTCCACTTT
TRBJ1-5 TRBD1 16 NA TRBV15 CATSRATGGYNQPQHF TGTGCCACCAGCAGAGCGACAGGGGGCTACAATCAGCCCCAGCATTTT
TRBJ1-4 TRBD1 16 NA TRBV4-3 CASSQEHSGGREKLFF TGCGCCAGCAGCCAAGAACACTCAGGGGGTAGAGAAAAACTGTTTTTT
TRBJ2-2 NA 13 NA TRBV12-3/TRBV12-4 CASTTPYDGELFF TGTGCCAGCACAACACCGTACGACGGGGAGCTGTTTTTT
TRBJ2-1 NA 16 NA TRBV19 CASSILVTALYNEQFF TGTGCCAGTAGCATTCTAGTGACAGCCCTTTACAATGAGCAGTTCTTC
TRBJ2-1 TRBD2 15 NA TRBV6-2/TRBV6-3 CASSQTSGRVNEQFF TGTGCCAGCAGTCAGACTAGCGGGAGAGTTAATGAGCAGTTCTTC
TRBJ2-1 NA 15 NA TRBV13 CASSPGGQRYNEQFF TGTGCCAGCAGCCCGGGGGGACAGCGTTACAATGAGCAGTTCTTC